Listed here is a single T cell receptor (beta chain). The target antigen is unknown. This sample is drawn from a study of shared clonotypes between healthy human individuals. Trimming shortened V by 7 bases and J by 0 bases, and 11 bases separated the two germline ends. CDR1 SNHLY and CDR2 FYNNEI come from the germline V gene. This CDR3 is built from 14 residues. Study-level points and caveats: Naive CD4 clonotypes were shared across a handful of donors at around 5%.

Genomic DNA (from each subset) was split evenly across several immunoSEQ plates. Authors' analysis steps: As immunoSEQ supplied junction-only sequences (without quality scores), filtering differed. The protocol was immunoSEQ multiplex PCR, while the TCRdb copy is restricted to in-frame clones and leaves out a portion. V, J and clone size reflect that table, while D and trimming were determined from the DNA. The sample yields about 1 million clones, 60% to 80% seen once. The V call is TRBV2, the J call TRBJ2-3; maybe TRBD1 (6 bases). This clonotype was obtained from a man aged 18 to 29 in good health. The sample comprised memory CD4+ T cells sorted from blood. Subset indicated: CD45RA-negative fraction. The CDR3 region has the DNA TGTGCCAGCACCTCCGACAGGAGCACAGATACGCAGTATTTT. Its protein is CASTSDRSTDTQYF.